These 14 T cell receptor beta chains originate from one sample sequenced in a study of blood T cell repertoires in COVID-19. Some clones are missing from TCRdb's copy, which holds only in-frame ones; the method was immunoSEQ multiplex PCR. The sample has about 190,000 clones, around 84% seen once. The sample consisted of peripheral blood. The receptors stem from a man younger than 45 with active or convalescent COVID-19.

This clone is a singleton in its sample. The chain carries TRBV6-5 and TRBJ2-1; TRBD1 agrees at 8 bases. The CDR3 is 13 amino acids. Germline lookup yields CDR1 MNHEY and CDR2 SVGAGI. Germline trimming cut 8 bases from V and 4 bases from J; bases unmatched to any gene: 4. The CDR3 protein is CASGTGDYNEQFF. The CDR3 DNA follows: TGTGCCAGCGGGACAGGCGATTACAATGAGCAGTTCTTC.

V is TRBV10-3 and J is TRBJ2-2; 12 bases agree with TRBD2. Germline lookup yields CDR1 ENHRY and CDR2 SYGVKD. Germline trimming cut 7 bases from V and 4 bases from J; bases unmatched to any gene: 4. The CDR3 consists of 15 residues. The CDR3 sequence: CAITTSGRGTGELFF. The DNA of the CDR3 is TGTGCCATCACGACTAGCGGGAGAGGCACCGGGGAGCTGTTTTTT.

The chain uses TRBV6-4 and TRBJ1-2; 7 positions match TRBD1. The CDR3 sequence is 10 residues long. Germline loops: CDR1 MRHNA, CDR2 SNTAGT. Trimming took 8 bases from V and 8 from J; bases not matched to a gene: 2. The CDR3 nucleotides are TGTGCCAGCGACAGGGTCGGCTACACCTTC. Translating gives CASDRVGYTF.

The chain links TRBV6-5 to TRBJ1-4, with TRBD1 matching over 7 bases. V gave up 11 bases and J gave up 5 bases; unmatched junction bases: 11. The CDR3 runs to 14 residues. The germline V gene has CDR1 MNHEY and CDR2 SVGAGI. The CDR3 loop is CAGWSGQLNEKLFF. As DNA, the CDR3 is TGTGCCGGCTGGTCGGGACAGCTAAATGAAAAACTGTTTTTT.

This CDR3 is CASSLAGGPETQYF. For the CDR3, the DNA is TGTGCCAGCAGCTTAGCGGGGGGGCCTGAGACCCAGTACTTC. V and J are TRBV6-6 and TRBJ2-5; 11 bases are a match to TRBD2. The V and J ends lost 6 bases and 5 bases, in that order; junction bases with no gene match: 5. The CDR3 loop spans 14 amino acids. Germline values: CDR1 MNHNY, CDR2 SVGAGI (reference sequence).

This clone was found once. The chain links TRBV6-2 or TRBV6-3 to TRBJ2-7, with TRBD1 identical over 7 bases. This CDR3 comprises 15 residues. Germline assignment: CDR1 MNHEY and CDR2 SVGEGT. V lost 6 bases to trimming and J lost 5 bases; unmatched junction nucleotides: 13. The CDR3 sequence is CASSLPSGQYHEQYF. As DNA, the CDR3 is TGTGCCAGCAGCCTCCCCTCGGGACAGTACCACGAGCAGTACTTC.

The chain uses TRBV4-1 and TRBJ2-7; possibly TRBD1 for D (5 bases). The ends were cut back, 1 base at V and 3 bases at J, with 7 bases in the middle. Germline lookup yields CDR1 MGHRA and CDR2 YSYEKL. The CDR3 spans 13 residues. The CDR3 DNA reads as TGCGCCAGCAGCCAAGTTGGACACTACGAGCAGTACTTC. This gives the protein CASSQVGHYEQYF.

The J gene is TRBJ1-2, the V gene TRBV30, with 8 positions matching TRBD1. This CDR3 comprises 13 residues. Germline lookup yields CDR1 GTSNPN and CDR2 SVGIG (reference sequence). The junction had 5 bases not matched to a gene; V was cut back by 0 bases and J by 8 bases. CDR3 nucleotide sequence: TGTGCCTGGAGTGTTACAGGGGGAGGGGGCTACACCTTC. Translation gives CAWSVTGGGGYTF.

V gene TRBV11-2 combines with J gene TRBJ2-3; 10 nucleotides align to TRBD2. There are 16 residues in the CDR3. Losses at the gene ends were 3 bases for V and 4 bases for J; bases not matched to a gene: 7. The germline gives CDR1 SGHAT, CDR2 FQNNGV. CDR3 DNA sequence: TGTGCCAGCAGCTTCGTAGCGGGAGGATTAGCAGATACGCAGTATTTT. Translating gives CASSFVAGGLADTQYF.

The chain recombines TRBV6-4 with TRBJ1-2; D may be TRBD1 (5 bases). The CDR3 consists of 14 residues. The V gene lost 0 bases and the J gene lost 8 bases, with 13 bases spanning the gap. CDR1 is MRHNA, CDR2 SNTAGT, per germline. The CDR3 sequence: CASSDSLGLTGYTF. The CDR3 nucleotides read TGTGCCAGCAGTGACTCTCTGGGACTTACCGGCTACACCTTC.

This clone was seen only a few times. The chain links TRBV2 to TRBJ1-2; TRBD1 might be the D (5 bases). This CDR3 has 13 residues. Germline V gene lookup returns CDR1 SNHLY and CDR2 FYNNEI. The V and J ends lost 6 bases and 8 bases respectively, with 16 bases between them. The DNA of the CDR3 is TGTGCCAGCAGACCCCAGGGATTAGAAGGCTACACCTTC. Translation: CASRPQGLEGYTF.

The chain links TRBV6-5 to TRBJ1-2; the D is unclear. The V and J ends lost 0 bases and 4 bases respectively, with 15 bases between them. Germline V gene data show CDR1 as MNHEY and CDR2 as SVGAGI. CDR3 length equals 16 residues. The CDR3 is CASSYSPGLPGYGYTF. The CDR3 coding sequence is TGTGCCAGCAGTTACTCCCCCGGCCTCCCGGGCTATGGCTACACCTTC.

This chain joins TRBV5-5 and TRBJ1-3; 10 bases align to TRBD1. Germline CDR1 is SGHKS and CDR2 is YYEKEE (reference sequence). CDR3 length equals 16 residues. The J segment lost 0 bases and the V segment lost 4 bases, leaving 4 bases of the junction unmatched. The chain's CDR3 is CASSRDRGLSGNTIYF. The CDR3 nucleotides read TGTGCCAGCAGCCGCGACAGGGGGCTCTCTGGAAACACCATATATTTT.

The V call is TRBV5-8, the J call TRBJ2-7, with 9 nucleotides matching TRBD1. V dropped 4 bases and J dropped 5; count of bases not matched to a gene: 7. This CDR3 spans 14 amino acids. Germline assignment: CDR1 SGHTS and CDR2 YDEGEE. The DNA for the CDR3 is TGTGCCAGCAGCCTGGGGACAGGGTTCCACGAGCAGTACGTC. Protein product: CASSLGTGFHEQYV.